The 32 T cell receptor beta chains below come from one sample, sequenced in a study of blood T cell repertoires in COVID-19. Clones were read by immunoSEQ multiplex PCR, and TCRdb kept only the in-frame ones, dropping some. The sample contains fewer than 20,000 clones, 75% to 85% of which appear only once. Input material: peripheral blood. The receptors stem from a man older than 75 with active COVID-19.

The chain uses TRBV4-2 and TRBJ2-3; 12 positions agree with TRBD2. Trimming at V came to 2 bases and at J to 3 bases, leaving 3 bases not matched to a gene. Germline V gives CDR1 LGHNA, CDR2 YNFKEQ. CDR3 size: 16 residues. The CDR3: CASSQYTSGRTDTQYF. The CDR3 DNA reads TGTGCCAGCAGCCAATATACTAGCGGGAGGACAGATACGCAGTATTTT.

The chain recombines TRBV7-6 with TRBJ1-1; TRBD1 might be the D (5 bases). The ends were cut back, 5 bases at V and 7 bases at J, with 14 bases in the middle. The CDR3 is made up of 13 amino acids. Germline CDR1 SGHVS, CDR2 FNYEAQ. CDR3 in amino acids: CASSSRDGGEAFF. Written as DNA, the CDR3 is TGTGCCAGCAGCAGCCGGGACGGGGGTGAAGCTTTCTTT.

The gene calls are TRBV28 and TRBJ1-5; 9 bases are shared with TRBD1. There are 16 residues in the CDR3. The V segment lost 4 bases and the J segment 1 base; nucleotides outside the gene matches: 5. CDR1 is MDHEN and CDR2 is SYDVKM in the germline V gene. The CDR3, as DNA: TGTGCCAGCAGTTCGACAGGGGGAAAAAGCAATCAGCCCCAGCATTTT. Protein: CASSSTGGKSNQPQHF.

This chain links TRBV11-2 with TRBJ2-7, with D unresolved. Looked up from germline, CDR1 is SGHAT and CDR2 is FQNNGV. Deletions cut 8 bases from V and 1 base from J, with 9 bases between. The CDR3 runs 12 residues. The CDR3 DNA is TGTGCCAGCGGTGGAGTATCCTACGAGCAGTACTTC. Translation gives CASGGVSYEQYF. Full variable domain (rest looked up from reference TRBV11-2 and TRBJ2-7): EAGVAQSPRYKIIEKRQSVAFWCNPISGHATLYWYQQILGQGPKLLIQFQNNGVVDDSQLPKDRFSAERLKGVDSTLKIQPAKLEDSAVYLCASGGVSYEQYFGPGTRLTVT.

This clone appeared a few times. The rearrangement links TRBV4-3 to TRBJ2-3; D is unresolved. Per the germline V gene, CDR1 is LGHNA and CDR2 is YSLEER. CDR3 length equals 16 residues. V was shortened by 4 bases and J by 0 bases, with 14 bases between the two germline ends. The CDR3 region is CASSPLGSASTDTQYF. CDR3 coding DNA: TGCGCCAGCAGCCCCCTAGGCAGCGCCAGCACAGATACGCAGTATTTT.

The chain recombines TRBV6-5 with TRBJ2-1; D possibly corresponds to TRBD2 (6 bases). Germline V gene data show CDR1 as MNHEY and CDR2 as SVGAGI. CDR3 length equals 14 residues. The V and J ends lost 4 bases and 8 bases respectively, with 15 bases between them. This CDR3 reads CASSSIYSSDEQFF. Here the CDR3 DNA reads TGTGCCAGCAGTTCCATTTATTCTAGCGATGAGCAGTTCTTC.

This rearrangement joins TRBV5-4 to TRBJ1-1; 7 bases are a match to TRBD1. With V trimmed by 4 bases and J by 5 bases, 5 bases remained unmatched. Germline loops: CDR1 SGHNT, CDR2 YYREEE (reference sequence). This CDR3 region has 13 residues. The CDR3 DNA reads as TGTGCCAGCAGCCCGACAGGGAGAACTGAAGCTTTCTTT. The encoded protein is CASSPTGRTEAFF.

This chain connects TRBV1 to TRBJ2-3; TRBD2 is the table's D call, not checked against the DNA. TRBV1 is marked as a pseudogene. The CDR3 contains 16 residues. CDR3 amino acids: CTSSQDSGGLTDTQYF. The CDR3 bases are TGCACCAGCAGCCAAGATTCGGGGGGCCTTACAGATACGCAGTATTTT.

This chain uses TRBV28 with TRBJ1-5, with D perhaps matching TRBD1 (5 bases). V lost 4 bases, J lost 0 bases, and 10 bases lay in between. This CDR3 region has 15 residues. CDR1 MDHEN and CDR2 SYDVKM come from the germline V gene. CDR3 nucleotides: TGTGCCAGCAGTTCAGACAGCCATAGCAATCAGCCCCAGCATTTT. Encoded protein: CASSSDSHSNQPQHF.

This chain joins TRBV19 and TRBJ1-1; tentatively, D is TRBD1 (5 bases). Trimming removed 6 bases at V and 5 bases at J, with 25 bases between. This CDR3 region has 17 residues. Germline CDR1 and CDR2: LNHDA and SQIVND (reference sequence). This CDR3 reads CASSATLGRAGGTEAFF. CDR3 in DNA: TGTGCCAGTAGCGCCACCCTAGGCAGGGCCGGGGGGACTGAAGCTTTCTTT.

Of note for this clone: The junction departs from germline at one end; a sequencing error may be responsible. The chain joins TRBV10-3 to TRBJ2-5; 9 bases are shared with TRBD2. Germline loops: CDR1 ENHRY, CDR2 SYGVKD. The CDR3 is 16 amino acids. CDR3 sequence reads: CAISEYTQGVGLASHF. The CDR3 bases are TGTGCCATCAGTGAGTATACGCAGGGGGTCGGACTAGCGTCTCACTTC.

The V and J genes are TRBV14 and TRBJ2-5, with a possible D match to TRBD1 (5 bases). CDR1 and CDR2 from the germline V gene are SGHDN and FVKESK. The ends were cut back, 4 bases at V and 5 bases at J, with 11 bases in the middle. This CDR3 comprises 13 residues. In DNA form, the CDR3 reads TGTGCCAGCAGCCGACAGTATATTGAGACCCAGTACTTC. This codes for CASSRQYIETQYF.

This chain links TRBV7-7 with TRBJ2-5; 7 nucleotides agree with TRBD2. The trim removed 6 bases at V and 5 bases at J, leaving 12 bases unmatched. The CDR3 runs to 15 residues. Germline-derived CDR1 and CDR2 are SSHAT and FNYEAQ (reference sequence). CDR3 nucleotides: TGTGCCAGCAGTCAAAGCGGGGCGGAGGGGGAGACCCAGTACTTC. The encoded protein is CASSQSGAEGETQYF.

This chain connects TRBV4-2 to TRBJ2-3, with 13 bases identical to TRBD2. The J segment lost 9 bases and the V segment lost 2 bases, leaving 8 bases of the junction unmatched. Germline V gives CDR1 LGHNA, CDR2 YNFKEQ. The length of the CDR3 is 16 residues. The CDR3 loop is CASSQRTTSGGPTQYF. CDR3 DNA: TGTGCCAGCAGCCAAAGGACGACTAGCGGGGGGCCCACGCAGTATTTT.

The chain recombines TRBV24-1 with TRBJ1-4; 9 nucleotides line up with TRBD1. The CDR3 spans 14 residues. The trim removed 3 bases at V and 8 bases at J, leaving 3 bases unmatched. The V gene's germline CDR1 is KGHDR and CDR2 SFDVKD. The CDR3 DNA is TGTGCCACCAGTGATGACAGGGGGTTCGAAAAACTGTTTTTT. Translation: CATSDDRGFEKLFF.

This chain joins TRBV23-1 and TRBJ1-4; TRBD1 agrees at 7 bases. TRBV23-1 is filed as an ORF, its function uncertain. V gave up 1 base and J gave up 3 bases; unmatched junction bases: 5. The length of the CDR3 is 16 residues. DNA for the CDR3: TGCGCCAGCAGTCAATACGCTCAGGGGGCTAATGAAAAACTGTTTTTT. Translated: CASSQYAQGANEKLFF.

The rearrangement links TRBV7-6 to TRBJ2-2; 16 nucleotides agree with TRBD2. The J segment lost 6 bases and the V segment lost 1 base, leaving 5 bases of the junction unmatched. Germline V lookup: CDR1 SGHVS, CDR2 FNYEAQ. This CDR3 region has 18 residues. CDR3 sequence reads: CASSLGPGTSGRAGELFF. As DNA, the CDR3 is TGTGCCAGCAGCTTAGGGCCCGGGACTAGCGGGAGGGCCGGGGAGCTGTTTTTT.

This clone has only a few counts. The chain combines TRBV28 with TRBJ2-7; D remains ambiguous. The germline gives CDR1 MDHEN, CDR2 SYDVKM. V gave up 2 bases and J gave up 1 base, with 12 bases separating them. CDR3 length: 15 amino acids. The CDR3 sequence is CASSLLPINSYEQYF. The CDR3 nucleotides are TGTGCCAGCAGTTTACTTCCTATAAATTCCTACGAGCAGTACTTC.

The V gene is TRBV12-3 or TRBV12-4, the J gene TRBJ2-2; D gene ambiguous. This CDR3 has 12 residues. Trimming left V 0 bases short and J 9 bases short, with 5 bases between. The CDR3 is CASSLAGRELFF. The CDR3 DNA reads TGTGCCAGCAGTTTAGCCGGTCGGGAGCTGTTTTTT.

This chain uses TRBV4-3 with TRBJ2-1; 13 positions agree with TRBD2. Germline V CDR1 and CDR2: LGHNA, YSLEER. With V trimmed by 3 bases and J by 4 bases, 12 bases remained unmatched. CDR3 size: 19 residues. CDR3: CASSHNRLLLAGGYNEQFF. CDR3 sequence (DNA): TGCGCCAGCAGCCACAATAGACTCTTACTAGCGGGAGGGTACAATGAGCAGTTCTTC.

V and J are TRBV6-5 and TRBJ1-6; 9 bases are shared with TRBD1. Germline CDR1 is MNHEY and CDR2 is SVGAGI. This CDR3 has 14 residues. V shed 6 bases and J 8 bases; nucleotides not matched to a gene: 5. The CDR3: CASREDRGDSPLHF. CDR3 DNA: TGTGCCAGCAGGGAGGACAGGGGCGATTCACCCCTCCACTTT.

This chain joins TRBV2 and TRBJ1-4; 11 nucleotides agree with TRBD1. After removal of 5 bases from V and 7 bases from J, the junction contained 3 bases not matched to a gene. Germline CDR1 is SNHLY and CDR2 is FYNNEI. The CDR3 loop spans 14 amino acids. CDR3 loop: CASSTGQGGEKLFF. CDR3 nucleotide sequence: TGTGCCAGCAGTACGGGACAGGGGGGTGAAAAACTGTTTTTT.

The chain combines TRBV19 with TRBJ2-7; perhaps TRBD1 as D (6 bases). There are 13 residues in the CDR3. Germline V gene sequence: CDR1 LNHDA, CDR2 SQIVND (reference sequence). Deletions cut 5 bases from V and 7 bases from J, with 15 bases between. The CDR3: CASSVDSAGEQYF. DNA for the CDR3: TGTGCCAGTAGTGTGGACAGCGCCGGGGAGCAGTACTTC.

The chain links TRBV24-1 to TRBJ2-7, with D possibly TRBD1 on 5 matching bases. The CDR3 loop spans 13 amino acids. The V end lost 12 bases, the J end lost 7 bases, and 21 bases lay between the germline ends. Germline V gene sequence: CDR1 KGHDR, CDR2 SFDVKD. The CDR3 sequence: CAPPKGRVWEQYF. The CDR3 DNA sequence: TGTGCCCCCCCGAAGGGGCGAGTCTGGGAGCAGTACTTC.

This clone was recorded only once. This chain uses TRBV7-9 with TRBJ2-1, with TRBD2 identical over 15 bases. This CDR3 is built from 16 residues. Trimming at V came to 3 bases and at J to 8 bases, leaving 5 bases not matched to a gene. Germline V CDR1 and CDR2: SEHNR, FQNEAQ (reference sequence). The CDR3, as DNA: TGTGCCAGCAGCTTTGGACTAGCGGGAGGGGCCGATGAGCAGTTCTTC. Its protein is CASSFGLAGGADEQFF.

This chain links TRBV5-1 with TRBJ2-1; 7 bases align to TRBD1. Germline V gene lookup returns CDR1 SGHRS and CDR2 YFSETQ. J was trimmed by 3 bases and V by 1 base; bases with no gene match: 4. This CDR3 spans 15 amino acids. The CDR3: CASSLNRGIYNEQFF. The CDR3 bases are TGCGCCAGCAGCTTGAACAGGGGAATCTACAATGAGCAGTTCTTC.

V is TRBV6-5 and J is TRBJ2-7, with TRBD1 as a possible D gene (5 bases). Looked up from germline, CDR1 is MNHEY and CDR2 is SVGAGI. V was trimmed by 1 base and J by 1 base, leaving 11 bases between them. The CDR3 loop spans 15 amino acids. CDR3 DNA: TGTGCCAGCAGTTACTGGCAGGGTAGGTCCTACGAGCAGTACTTC. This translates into CASSYWQGRSYEQYF.

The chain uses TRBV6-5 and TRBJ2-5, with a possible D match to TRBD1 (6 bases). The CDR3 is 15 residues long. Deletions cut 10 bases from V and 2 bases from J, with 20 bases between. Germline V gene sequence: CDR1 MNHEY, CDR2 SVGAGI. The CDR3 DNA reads TGTGCCACGGGGCTACAAGGGGGAAGGCAAGAGACCCAGTACTTC. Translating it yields CATGLQGGRQETQYF.

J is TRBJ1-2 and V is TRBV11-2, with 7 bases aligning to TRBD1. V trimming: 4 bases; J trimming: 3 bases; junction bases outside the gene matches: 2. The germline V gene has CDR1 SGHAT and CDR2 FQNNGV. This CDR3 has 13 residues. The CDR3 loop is CASSSTGYYGYTF. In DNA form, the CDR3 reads TGTGCCAGCAGCTCGACAGGGTACTATGGCTACACCTTC. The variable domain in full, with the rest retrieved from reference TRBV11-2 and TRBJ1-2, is EAGVAQSPRYKIIEKRQSVAFWCNPISGHATLYWYQQILGQGPKLLIQFQNNGVVDDSQLPKDRFSAERLKGVDSTLKIQPAKLEDSAVYLCASSSTGYYGYTFGSGTRLTVV.

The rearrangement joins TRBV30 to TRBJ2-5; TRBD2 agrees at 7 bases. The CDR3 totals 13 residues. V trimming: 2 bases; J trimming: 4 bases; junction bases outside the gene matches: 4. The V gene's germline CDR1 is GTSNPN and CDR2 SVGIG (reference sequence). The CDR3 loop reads CAWSWRETETQYF. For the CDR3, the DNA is TGTGCCTGGAGTTGGCGGGAGACAGAGACCCAGTACTTC.

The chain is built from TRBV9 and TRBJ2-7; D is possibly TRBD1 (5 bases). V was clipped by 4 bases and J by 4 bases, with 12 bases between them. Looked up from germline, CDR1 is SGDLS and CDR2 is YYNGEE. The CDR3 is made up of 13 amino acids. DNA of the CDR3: TGTGCCAGCAGCAACTCAGGGTTGTACGAGCAGTACTTC. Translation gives CASSNSGLYEQYF.

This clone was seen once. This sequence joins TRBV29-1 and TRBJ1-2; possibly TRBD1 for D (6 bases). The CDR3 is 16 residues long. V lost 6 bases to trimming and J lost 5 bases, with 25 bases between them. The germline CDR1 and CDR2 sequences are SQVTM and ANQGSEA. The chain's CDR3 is CSVSGSAGAGAYGYTF. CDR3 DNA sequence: TGCAGCGTCTCGGGCTCGGCGGGGGCGGGGGCATATGGCTACACCTTC.